This T cell receptor (beta chain) was recovered during a study of control samples from healthy donors and cancer patients. Some clones are missing from TCRdb's copy, which holds only in-frame ones; the method was immunoSEQ multiplex PCR. The data contain 350,000 to 450,000 clones, 80% to 95% of them singletons. The germline V gene has CDR1 MDHEN and CDR2 SYDVKM. Between the trimmed V and J ends, which lost 7 bases and 3 bases, there was a span of 12 bases. The CDR3 spans 13 residues. The V gene is TRBV28, the J gene TRBJ1-2; D may be TRBD1 (6 bases). This TCR came from a man in his forties or fifties with head and neck cancer. Sequenced input: PBMCs. The CDR3 DNA sequence: TGTGCCAGCAATACAGGGAGATACTATGGCTACACCTTC. Translated: CASNTGRYYGYTF.